The T cell receptor (beta chain) described here comes from a study of blood T cell repertoires in COVID-19. Study background: From T cells, B-cell-depleted T cells, or PBMCs came the material, which was cDNA or gDNA.

The assay was immunoSEQ multiplex PCR, and TCRdb's table has in-frame clones only and misses some. The repertoire consists of some 170,000 clones, with 85% to 95% occurring once and the leading ten covering around 2%. This CDR3 has 14 residues. The germline V gene has CDR1 SGHNT and CDR2 YENEEA. V gave up 0 bases and J gave up 0 bases, with 4 bases separating them. This sequence was found in a woman aged 60-75 years with COVID-19, enrolled during active disease. Sequenced sample: peripheral blood. The rearrangement uses TRBV11-3 and TRBJ2-3; D unresolved. The CDR3 coding sequence is TGTGCCAGCAGCTTAGAGGCTAGCACAGATACGCAGTATTTT. Protein: CASSLEASTDTQYF.